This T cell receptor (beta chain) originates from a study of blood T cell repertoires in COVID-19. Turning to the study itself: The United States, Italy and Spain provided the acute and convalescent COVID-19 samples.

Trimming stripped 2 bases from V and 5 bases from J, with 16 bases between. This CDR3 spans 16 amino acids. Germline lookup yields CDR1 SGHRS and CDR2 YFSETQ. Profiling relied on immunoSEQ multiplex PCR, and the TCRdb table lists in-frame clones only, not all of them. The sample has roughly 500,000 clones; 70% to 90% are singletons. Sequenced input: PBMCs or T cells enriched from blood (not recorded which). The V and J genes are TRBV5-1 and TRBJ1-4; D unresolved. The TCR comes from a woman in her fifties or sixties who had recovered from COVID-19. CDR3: CASSFGLGRENEKLFF. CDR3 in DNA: TGCGCCAGCAGCTTCGGCCTGGGGAGGGAGAATGAAAAACTGTTTTTT.